What follows are 11 T cell receptor beta chains derived from one specimen sequenced in a study of T-cell reconstitution after alpha-beta-depleted transplantation in children. Preparation of the TCRbeta library involved a method that used unique molecular identifiers. One entry per CDR3 protein, called by TCRdb with MiXCR from the PCR reads. The repertoire holds about 100,000 distinct CDR3 sequences, with 7.5% to 9.5% as singletons. The source was PBMCs, collected before TCRalphabeta/CD19-depleted stem cell transplant. The receptors originated from a boy aged 2 to 9 with acute lymphoblastic leukemia, due to receive a stem cell transplant.

In its sample, this clonotype was seen many times. The CDR3 reads CASSRGGGEPQHF. The CDR3 nucleotides read TGCGCCAGCAGCAGGGGAGGAGGGGAGCCCCAGCATTTT. The V gene is TRBV5-1, the J gene TRBJ1-5, with D possibly being TRBD1 (5 bases). The V gene lost 4 bases and the J gene lost 8 bases, with 13 bases spanning the gap. Germline CDR1 reads SGHRS; CDR2 reads YFSETQ. The CDR3 covers 13 residues. The entire variable domain, with the rest obtained from reference TRBV5-1 and TRBJ1-5, is as follows: KAGVTQTPRYLIKTRGQQVTLSCSPISGHRSVSWYQQTPGQGLQFLFEYFSETQRNKGNFPGRFSGRQFSNSRSEMNVSTLELGDSALYLCASSRGGGEPQHFGDGTRLSIL.

This clonotype was picked up many times. This chain connects TRBV11-2 to TRBJ1-4; 7 bases map to TRBD1. V was pared by 5 bases and J by 5 bases, with 14 bases of the junction left unmatched. Looked up from germline, CDR1 is SGHAT and CDR2 is FQNNGV. The CDR3 runs to 17 residues. The CDR3 DNA reads TGTGCCAGCAGCCCAGGGGGTTCCTGGGCTCCAAATGAAAAACTGTTTTTT. Translated, it gives CASSPGGSWAPNEKLFF.

This clonotype was seen many times. V is TRBV9 and J is TRBJ2-3, with D unclear. CDR3 size: 13 residues. V lost 4 bases to trimming and J lost 4 bases, with 10 bases between them. CDR1 is SGDLS, CDR2 YYNGEE, per germline. The CDR3 DNA sequence: TGTGCCAGCAGCATCGCTGGTGCAGATACGCAGTATTTT. It translates to CASSIAGADTQYF.

The chain couples TRBV11-1 to TRBJ2-3, with 9 bases fitting TRBD2. This CDR3 is 18 amino acids long. Germline trimming cut 5 bases from V and 9 bases from J; bases unmatched to any gene: 21. The germline CDR1 and CDR2 sequences are SGHAT and FQDESV (reference sequence). DNA of the CDR3: TGTGCCAGCAGCGTAGAGGGTCCGACGACTAGCGGCGACCTGACGCAGTATTTT. Protein: CASSVEGPTTSGDLTQYF.

The chain links TRBV9 to TRBJ2-7; D remains unclear. In germline, CDR1 is SGDLS, CDR2 YYNGEE. The CDR3 length is 15 residues. Deletions cut 7 bases from V and 0 bases from J, with 17 bases between. In nucleotides, the CDR3 is TGTGCCAGCGGCAAAGGGTCCTCGAGCTCCTACGAGCAGTACTTC. It yields the protein CASGKGSSSSYEQYF. Together with reference TRBV9 and TRBJ2-7, the CDR3 gives the full variable domain: DSGVTQTPKHLITATGQRVTLRCSPRSGDLSVYWYQQSLDQGLQFLIQYYNGEERAKGNILERFSAQQFPDLHSELNLSSLELGDSALYFCASGKGSSSSYEQYFGPGTRLTVT.

This clonotype has ten or more counts. This chain uses TRBV15 with TRBJ1-3; no clear D gene. V lost 0 bases to trimming and J lost 4 bases, with 7 bases between them. CDR3 size: 14 residues. Germline lookup yields CDR1 LNHNV and CDR2 YYDKDF (reference sequence). The CDR3 is CATSRDDLGNTIYF. Written as DNA, the CDR3 is TGTGCCACCAGCAGAGATGACTTGGGAAACACCATATATTTT.

This clonotype was picked up many times. The chain links TRBV6-1 to TRBJ2-7; 8 nucleotides align to TRBD1. Germline V gene data show CDR1 as MNHNS and CDR2 as SASEGT. With V trimmed by 9 bases and J by 4 bases, 5 bases remained unmatched. This CDR3 has 12 amino acids. The chain's CDR3 is CASDRGQYEQYF. The DNA for the CDR3 is TGTGCCAGTGACAGGGGTCAATACGAGCAGTACTTC.

This clonotype appeared many times. This chain connects TRBV7-2 to TRBJ1-2, with no clear D. Trimming took 8 bases from V and 0 from J, leaving 16 bases between them. This CDR3 is 15 amino acids long. CDR1 and CDR2 (germline): SGHTA, FQGNSA. The CDR3 nucleotides are TGTGCCAGCGAAACGCAGGCTTCCTCTAACTATGGCTACACCTTC. It is translated as CASETQASSNYGYTF.

This clonotype occurred many times. This sequence joins TRBV20-1 and TRBJ2-7; no reliable D call. The CDR3 has 13 residues. Germline values: CDR1 DFQATT, CDR2 SNEGSKA (reference sequence). V dropped 0 bases and J dropped 6 bases, with 12 bases sitting between them. The CDR3 DNA sequence: TGCAGTGCTAGAGACCTAGTAAAGACCGAGCAGTACTTC. The encoded protein is CSARDLVKTEQYF.

Only a few counts were recorded for this clonotype. CDR3 protein: CAIRDGTSSYNEQFF. The CDR3 nucleotides read TGTGCCATCAGAGATGGGACTAGCTCCTACAATGAGCAGTTCTTC. This sequence joins TRBV10-3 and TRBJ2-1; TRBD2 aligns across 8 bases. Germline V gives CDR1 ENHRY, CDR2 SYGVKD. This CDR3 region has 15 residues. V was clipped by 6 bases and J by 0 bases; unmatched bases: 4.

The V gene is TRBV6-2 or TRBV6-3, the J gene TRBJ2-1, with 8 bases identical to TRBD1. The CDR3 extends over 12 amino acids. Per germline, CDR1 MNHEY and CDR2 SVGEGT. V lost 1 base, J lost 12 bases, and 2 bases stayed unmatched. DNA for the CDR3: TGTGCCAGCAGTTACTTCGACAGGGGGCAGTTCTTC. Translation: CASSYFDRGQFF.